These 17 T cell receptor beta chains were all obtained from the same sample, sequenced in a study of Ad26.COV2.S vaccination and SARS-CoV-2 variants. Assay: immunoSEQ multiplex PCR; the TCRdb copy retains only in-frame clones and omits some. The table lists roughly 350,000 clones, 87% of them singletons. Sample treatment: roughly 18 received Ad26.COV2.S at low or high dose, single or two shots; several received placebo; per-sample allocation not given. The investigators took samples on day 63 after the first vaccine or placebo injection. Specimen: peripheral blood, collected in a trial of Ad26.COV2.S vaccine versus placebo. Source of these receptors: a person between 18 and 65 years old who received the Ad26.COV2.S COVID-19 vaccine or a placebo.

The chain carries TRBV5-1 and TRBJ2-7, with D perhaps given as TRBD1 or TRBD2 (5 bases each). CDR1 and CDR2 (germline): SGHRS, YFSETQ. CDR3 length: 15 residues. The V end lost 4 bases, the J end lost 2 bases, and 16 bases lay between the germline ends. DNA for the CDR3: TGCGCCAGCAGCCAACCCCGGGGCCTAACCTACGAGCAGTACTTC. It encodes CASSQPRGLTYEQYF.

The chain recombines TRBV6-5 with TRBJ1-6; possible D gene TRBD1, 6 bases. The CDR3 has 15 residues. Germline values: CDR1 MNHEY, CDR2 SVGAGI. Trimming pared 5 bases from V and 6 bases from J, leaving 14 bases between. The CDR3 nucleotides read TGTGCCAGCAGTCAGGGGCGGCTATCTAATTCACCCCTCCACTTT. Its protein is CASSQGRLSNSPLHF.

The chain recombines TRBV27 with TRBJ1-2, with TRBD1 matching over 7 bases. Per germline, CDR1 MNHEY and CDR2 SMNVEV (reference sequence). This CDR3 has 13 residues. Trimming took 8 bases from V and 4 from J; bases not matched to a gene: 7. CDR3 sequence reads: CASSRRQGYGYTF. The DNA for the CDR3 is TGTGCCAGCTCTAGGAGACAGGGCTATGGCTACACCTTC.

The chain recombines TRBV18 with TRBJ2-1; 9 nucleotides align to TRBD2. V was clipped by 2 bases and J by 6 bases; unmatched bases: 11. Per germline, CDR1 KGHSH and CDR2 LQKENI. This CDR3 is 17 amino acids long. CDR3: CASSPTPLAGGLNEQFF. CDR3 DNA: TGTGCCAGCTCACCAACTCCATTGGCGGGGGGGCTCAATGAGCAGTTCTTC.

The chain uses TRBV20-1 and TRBJ1-1; TRBD1 matches at 10 bases. V was pared by 3 bases and J by 0 bases, with 4 bases of the junction left unmatched. The CDR3 length is 15 residues. Germline CDR1 and CDR2: DFQATT and SNEGSKA (reference sequence). Here the CDR3 DNA reads TGCAGTGCTAGTGACAGGGGGCGGGTGAACACTGAAGCTTTCTTT. Translating gives CSASDRGRVNTEAFF.

V usage is TRBV5-1 and J usage is TRBJ2-3, with TRBD1 as a possible D gene (6 bases). The CDR3 covers 14 residues. V was shortened by 2 bases and J by 6 bases, with 13 bases between the two germline ends. Germline loops: CDR1 SGHRS, CDR2 YFSETQ. CDR3 nucleotide sequence: TGCGCCAGCAGCTTAAACAGGGAATCTGATACGCAGTATTTT. Translated: CASSLNRESDTQYF.

V gene TRBV7-9 combines with J gene TRBJ2-7; 8 positions match TRBD2. V dropped 1 base and J dropped 7; count of bases not matched to a gene: 15. The CDR3 is made up of 17 amino acids. Germline CDR1 reads SEHNR; CDR2 reads FQNEAQ (reference sequence). CDR3 in amino acids: CASSLEEEVAGLWEQYF. DNA for the CDR3: TGTGCCAGCAGCTTAGAGGAGGAGGTAGCGGGGCTTTGGGAGCAGTACTTC.

The chain carries TRBV2 and TRBJ1-6, with 11 bases identical to TRBD1. This CDR3 region has 15 residues. Per the germline V gene, CDR1 is SNHLY and CDR2 is FYNNEI. Trimming removed 6 bases from V and 14 bases from J; junction bases left unmatched: 12. This chain's CDR3 is CASSGTGGIGGTLHF. DNA of the CDR3: TGTGCCAGCAGCGGGACAGGGGGAATAGGTGGGACCCTCCACTTT.

The chain employs TRBV7-3 and TRBJ2-3, with 12 bases that match TRBD1. Germline lookup yields CDR1 SGHTA and CDR2 FQGTGA. The CDR3 has 16 amino acids. The J segment lost 4 bases and the V segment lost 3 bases, leaving 5 bases of the junction unmatched. CDR3: CASSFPGQGAADTQYF. CDR3 DNA sequence: TGTGCCAGCAGCTTTCCGGGACAGGGGGCGGCAGATACGCAGTATTTT.

The chain recombines TRBV9 with TRBJ2-2; maybe TRBD2 (7 bases). In germline, CDR1 is SGDLS, CDR2 YYNGEE. The CDR3 consists of 13 residues. The ends were cut back, 3 bases at V and 6 bases at J, with 9 bases in the middle. CDR3 sequence reads: CASSAGGPGELFF. The CDR3 DNA is TGTGCCAGCAGCGCCGGGGGGCCCGGGGAGCTGTTTTTT.

V gene TRBV7-6 combines with J gene TRBJ1-1; TRBD1 aligns across 7 bases. The length of the CDR3 is 13 residues. Per the germline V gene, CDR1 is SGHVS and CDR2 is FNYEAQ. V was pared by 6 bases and J by 4 bases, with 5 bases of the junction left unmatched. CDR3: CASSYQGGTEAFF. CDR3 bases: TGTGCCAGCAGTTATCAGGGGGGCACTGAAGCTTTCTTT.

The chain employs TRBV5-1 and TRBJ2-3, with 9 bases identical to TRBD2. Germline V lookup: CDR1 SGHRS, CDR2 YFSETQ. The CDR3 loop spans 17 amino acids. The ends lost 2 bases at V and 8 bases at J; junction bases unmatched: 15. For the CDR3, the DNA is TGCGCCAGCAGCTTAGAAAAAGGGACTAGCCTGACTCCTACGCAGTATTTT. This encodes CASSLEKGTSLTPTQYF.

This sequence joins TRBV3-1 (or the pseudogene TRBV3-2) and TRBJ2-7, with D hard to call. The V end was cut by 2 bases, the J end by 3 bases, with 5 bases between. Per the germline V gene, CDR1 is LGHDT and CDR2 is YNNKEL (reference sequence). The CDR3 covers 12 residues. The CDR3 DNA is TGTGCCAGCAGCCAATACAACTACGAGCAGTACTTC. Translation gives CASSQYNYEQYF.

The chain recombines TRBV6-5 with TRBJ1-1, with a tentative D call TRBD1 (5 bases). CDR1 and CDR2 from the germline V gene are MNHEY and SVGAGI. The CDR3 runs 13 residues. Trimming shortened V by 7 bases and J by 0 bases, and 9 bases separated the two germline ends. CDR3 amino acids: CASMNRLNTEAFF. The DNA of the CDR3 is TGTGCCAGCATGAACAGGTTGAACACTGAAGCTTTCTTT.

The genes are TRBV27 and TRBJ2-7, with a weak D call TRBD1 (6 bases). The CDR3 length is 14 residues. The ends were cut back, 8 bases at V and 3 bases at J, with 17 bases in the middle. Germline V gives CDR1 MNHEY, CDR2 SMNVEV (reference sequence). CDR3 sequence (DNA): TGTGCCAGCTCAACGGGACAAGGGATCTACGAGCAGTACTTC. This translates into CASSTGQGIYEQYF.

This rearrangement joins TRBV7-9 to TRBJ2-7; the D is unclear. The germline V gene has CDR1 SEHNR and CDR2 FQNEAQ (reference sequence). This CDR3 spans 11 amino acids. The V and J ends lost 2 bases and 7 bases respectively, with 6 bases between them. CDR3 DNA sequence: TGTGCCAGCAGCTTAACCGGGGAGCAGTACTTC. As protein: CASSLTGEQYF.

J is TRBJ2-4 and V is TRBV30; either TRBD1 or TRBD2 may supply D (6 bases each). V lost 1 base and J 13 bases, leaving 11 bases between the germline ends. The CDR3 is made up of 11 amino acids. Germline CDR1 is GTSNPN and CDR2 is SVGIG (reference sequence). The CDR3 sequence: CAWSGGGFQYF. The CDR3 DNA sequence: TGTGCCTGGAGTGGAGGGGGGTTCCAGTACTTC. Complete variable domain (other parts from reference TRBV30 and TRBJ2-4): SQTIHQWPATLVQPVGSPLSLECTVEGTSNPNLYWYRQAAGRGLQLLFYSVGIGQISSEVPQNLSASRPQDRQFILSSKKLLLSDSGFYLCAWSGGGFQYFGAGTRLSVL.